This TCR beta chain was identified in a study of OX40 agonist ivuxolimab in advanced cancers. The study, taken as a whole, reports: Clones of CD4+ and CD8+ blood T cells grew by week 6 at doses of 0.1 to 3.0 mg/kg.

The CDR3 runs to 18 residues. Germline CDR1 and CDR2: SQVTM and ANQGSEA. With 5 bases removed from V and 1 base from J, the gap between germline ends came to 26 bases. Measured with immunoSEQ multiplex PCR; TCRdb has only the in-frame clones, and not every one. Among 60,000 to 80,000 clones listed, 80% to 95% were seen once. The sample holds one count of this clone. What it recognizes is unknown. The chain recombines TRBV29-1 with TRBJ1-1; D gene ambiguous. The sequence was obtained from an adult with an advanced solid tumor such as melanoma, head and neck, liver or kidney cancer. The sequenced sample was CD4+ or CD8+ T cells sorted from blood, obtained in a trial of the OX40 agonist ivuxolimab. The CDR3 spells CSVPRSHITELGNTEAFF. The CDR3 region has the DNA TGCAGCGTTCCACGGAGCCACATAACAGAACTTGGGAACACTGAAGCTTTCTTT.